This entry lists 30 T cell receptor beta chains sequenced from one sample in a study of cytomegalovirus exposure and HLA in healthy donors. It was with 60 Vbeta and 13 Jbeta primers that the PCR ran. Sequencing was performed with immunoSEQ multiplex PCR; in TCRdb, only in-frame clones are kept and a portion is missing. Found here are some 150,000 clones, about 76% of them singletons; the top ten hold roughly 3.7%. Specimen: PBMCs. These receptors were collected from a male donor in good health and CMV-seronegative.

This sequence joins TRBV14 and TRBJ2-7; 14 bases are shared with TRBD2. Germline trimming cut 3 bases from V and 6 bases from J; bases unmatched to any gene: 4. Germline CDR1 SGHDN, CDR2 FVKESK. This CDR3 is built from 15 residues. Here the CDR3 reads CASSHRLAGGLEQYF. CDR3 nucleotides: TGTGCCAGCAGCCACAGACTAGCGGGGGGGCTCGAGCAGTACTTC.

V gene TRBV2 combines with J gene TRBJ2-1, with 7 bases matching TRBD1. The CDR3 extends over 14 amino acids. Germline-derived CDR1 and CDR2 are SNHLY and FYNNEI. Trimming took 4 bases from V and 8 from J; bases not matched to a gene: 8. As DNA, the CDR3 is TGTGCCAGCAGTGCTGGACAGGCATTCGATGAGCAGTTCTTC. It encodes CASSAGQAFDEQFF.

The V gene is TRBV4-3, the J gene TRBJ2-7; D remains ambiguous. The CDR3 sequence is 14 residues long. The germline V gene encodes CDR1 LGHNA and CDR2 YSLEER. Trimming cost V 0 bases and J 1 base, with 7 bases left between them. CDR3 sequence: CASSQDRDSYEQYF. DNA of the CDR3: TGCGCCAGCAGCCAAGATCGAGATTCCTACGAGCAGTACTTC.

This chain links TRBV5-8 with TRBJ1-2; tentative D call: TRBD1 (6 bases). Trimming removed 3 bases at V and 5 bases at J, with 14 bases between. The germline CDR1 and CDR2 sequences are SGHTS and YDEGEE. The CDR3 consists of 14 residues. The DNA of the CDR3 is TGTGCCAGCAGCTCCAAGACAGGCTTGTATGGCTACACCTTC. Translating gives CASSSKTGLYGYTF.

CDR3 nucleotides: TGTGCCAGCAGCCTGGGACTAGAATCCTACAATGAGCAGTTCTTC. Protein: CASSLGLESYNEQFF. The V gene is TRBV11-2, the J gene TRBJ2-1; 8 nucleotides line up with TRBD2. Germline assignment: CDR1 SGHAT and CDR2 FQNNGV. The V segment lost 5 bases and the J segment 1 base; nucleotides outside the gene matches: 4. This CDR3 is 15 amino acids long.

V and J are TRBV5-1 and TRBJ2-6; 7 positions match TRBD2. The CDR3 runs 16 residues. The germline gives CDR1 SGHRS, CDR2 YFSETQ. The trim removed 4 bases at V and 2 bases at J, leaving 6 bases unmatched. Here the CDR3 reads CASSVGGSTGANVLTF. CDR3 DNA sequence: TGCGCCAGCAGCGTCGGGGGGTCCACTGGGGCCAACGTCCTGACTTTC.

The V call is TRBV9, the J call TRBJ2-1; D is possibly TRBD1 (5 bases). CDR1 and CDR2 from the germline V gene are SGDLS and YYNGEE. Trimming removed 4 bases from V and 0 bases from J, with 11 bases in between. This CDR3 contains 15 residues. The CDR3 sequence is CASSLRQSSYNEQFF. CDR3 sequence (DNA): TGTGCCAGCAGCTTAAGACAGTCCTCCTACAATGAGCAGTTCTTC.

J is TRBJ1-6 and V is TRBV27, with D possibly being TRBD1 (5 bases). The CDR3 extends over 14 amino acids. CDR1 is MNHEY, CDR2 SMNVEV, per germline (reference sequence). Trimming removed 5 bases from V and 9 bases from J, with 14 bases in between. The CDR3 DNA is TGTGCCAGCAGTACATCCAGGGTAGCTTCACCCCTCCACTTT. Its protein product is CASSTSRVASPLHF.

The chain uses TRBV19 and TRBJ2-1; 7 bases are a match to TRBD2. Germline CDR1 is LNHDA and CDR2 is SQIVND (reference sequence). The CDR3 loop spans 16 amino acids. J lost 2 bases, V lost 6 bases, and 10 bases had no gene match. In nucleotides, the CDR3 is TGTGCCAGTAGCTTAGCCAGCGGGACCCCCTACAATGAGCAGTTCTTC. This encodes CASSLASGTPYNEQFF.

V gene TRBV7-8 combines with J gene TRBJ2-7; 14 nucleotides match TRBD2. In germline, CDR1 is SGHVS, CDR2 FQNEAQ. This CDR3 has 16 residues. The trim removed 1 base at V and 7 bases at J, leaving 6 bases unmatched. The CDR3 here is CASSLGGLAGVGEQYF. In DNA form, the CDR3 reads TGTGCCAGCAGCTTAGGGGGACTAGCGGGAGTGGGGGAGCAGTACTTC.

This rearrangement joins TRBV4-1 to TRBJ1-3, with TRBD1 identical over 7 bases. With 0 bases clipped from V and 3 bases from J, the junction kept 5 bases outside the gene matches. The CDR3 spans 16 residues. In germline, CDR1 is MGHRA, CDR2 YSYEKL. The CDR3 sequence: CASSQDFTGVGNTIYF. The CDR3 DNA is TGCGCCAGCAGCCAAGATTTTACAGGGGTTGGAAACACCATATATTTT.

The chain employs TRBV6-6 and TRBJ2-5, with TRBD2 matching 10 bases. CDR3 length: 15 residues. With V trimmed by 4 bases and J by 0 bases, 2 bases remained unmatched. Germline V CDR1 and CDR2: MNHNY, SVGAGI (reference sequence). The CDR3, as DNA: TGTGCCAGCAGTTCGACTAGCGGGTACCAAGAGACCCAGTACTTC. It encodes CASSSTSGYQETQYF.

This clone turned up a few times. The gene calls are TRBV14 and TRBJ1-6, with D unclear. Germline-derived CDR1 and CDR2 are SGHDN and FVKESK. The CDR3 sequence is 14 residues long. The V gene lost 3 bases and the J gene lost 5 bases, with 8 bases spanning the gap. The DNA of the CDR3 is TGTGCCAGCAGCCATCGGTTTGATAATTCACCCCTCCACTTT. Its translation: CASSHRFDNSPLHF. The full variable domain, completed using reference TRBV14 and TRBJ1-6, is EAGVTQFPSHSVIEKGQTVTLRCDPISGHDNLYWYRRVMGKEIKFLLHFVKESKQDESGMPNNRFLAERTGGTYSTLKVQPAELEDSGVYFCASSHRFDNSPLHFGNGTRLTVT.

CDR3 bases: TGTGCCAGCAGTTGGCTAGCGGGCTACGAGCAGTACTTC. It translates to CASSWLAGYEQYF. This chain uses TRBV27 with TRBJ2-7, with 8 bases identical to TRBD2. This CDR3 comprises 13 residues. J lost 3 bases, V lost 4 bases, and 2 bases had no gene match. Germline CDR1 reads MNHEY; CDR2 reads SMNVEV (reference sequence).

The chain carries TRBV7-9 and TRBJ1-4; 7 bases are shared with TRBD1. The trim removed 1 base at V and 4 bases at J, leaving 6 bases unmatched. The CDR3 has 16 amino acids. CDR1 is SEHNR and CDR2 is FQNEAQ in the germline V gene (reference sequence). The CDR3 sequence is CASSLGPGGFNEKLFF. The CDR3 DNA reads TGTGCCAGCAGCTTAGGTCCAGGGGGATTTAATGAAAAACTGTTTTTT.

The chain uses TRBV9 and TRBJ1-2, with 8 bases identical to TRBD1. Losses at the gene ends were 0 bases for V and 1 base for J; bases not matched to a gene: 5. The CDR3 loop spans 16 amino acids. Germline CDR1 SGDLS, CDR2 YYNGEE. The CDR3 DNA follows: TGTGCCAGCAGCGTAGGTGGACAGGGAGGTAACTATGGCTACACCTTC. Its translation is CASSVGGQGGNYGYTF.

The chain carries TRBV7-3 and TRBJ1-1, with a weak D call TRBD1 (6 bases). The CDR3 runs to 15 residues. The V end lost 1 base, the J end lost 5 bases, and 14 bases lay between the germline ends. Germline V lookup: CDR1 SGHTA, CDR2 FQGTGA. CDR3 sequence reads: CASSLIPGQGTEAFF. Written as DNA, the CDR3 is TGTGCCAGCAGCTTAATCCCGGGGCAGGGGACTGAAGCTTTCTTT.

A few counts support this clone. This chain connects TRBV7-3 to TRBJ2-2, with TRBD2 identical over 12 bases. This CDR3 contains 19 residues. Per the germline V gene, CDR1 is SGHTA and CDR2 is FQGTGA. The trim removed 4 bases at V and 4 bases at J, leaving 13 bases unmatched. This CDR3 reads CASSSRALAGGRGTGELFF. The CDR3 coding sequence is TGTGCCAGCAGCTCCCGGGCCCTAGCGGGGGGGCGGGGCACCGGGGAGCTGTTTTTT.

For the CDR3, the DNA is TGTGCCAGCAGTTTAACCCTAAATAATTCACCCCTCCACTTT. Translating gives CASSLTLNNSPLHF. The J gene is TRBJ1-6, the V gene TRBV27; D is ambiguous. V lost 2 bases and J lost 5, with 7 bases in between. The CDR3 is 14 residues long. Germline CDR1 and CDR2: MNHEY and SMNVEV (reference sequence).

V and J are TRBV9 and TRBJ2-1; D possibly corresponds to TRBD2 (5 bases). Germline values: CDR1 SGDLS, CDR2 YYNGEE. The CDR3 totals 14 residues. The V end was cut by 4 bases, the J end by 0 bases, with 8 bases between. CDR3 coding DNA: TGTGCCAGCAGCCCCGGGATCTCCTACAATGAGCAGTTCTTC. As protein: CASSPGISYNEQFF. Complete variable domain (other parts from reference TRBV9 and TRBJ2-1): DSGVTQTPKHLITATGQRVTLRCSPRSGDLSVYWYQQSLDQGLQFLIQYYNGEERAKGNILERFSAQQFPDLHSELNLSSLELGDSALYFCASSPGISYNEQFFGPGTRLTVL.

The genes are TRBV2 and TRBJ1-4; 7 bases are a match to TRBD1. Germline assignment: CDR1 SNHLY and CDR2 FYNNEI. This CDR3 is 12 amino acids long. V lost 10 bases and J lost 4; bases outside the gene matches: 3. This CDR3 is CAIRDSNEKLFF. For the CDR3, the DNA is TGTGCCATTCGGGACAGTAATGAAAAACTGTTTTTT. Using reference TRBV2 and TRBJ1-4 for the parts outside the CDR3, the full variable domain is EPEVTQTPSHQVTQMGQEVILRCVPISNHLYFYWYRQILGQKVEFLVSFYNNEISEKSEIFDDQFSVERPDGSNFTLKIRSTKLEDSAMYFCAIRDSNEKLFFGSGTQLSVL.

This clone was seen once. At one of its ends the junction is not consistent with the germline gene, which may arise from a read error. The V and J genes are TRBV4-1 and TRBJ2-4; D uncertain. The CDR3 totals 15 residues. From germline, CDR1 is MGHRA and CDR2 YSYEKL. In nucleotides, the CDR3 is TGCGCCAGCAGCCAAGATCAGGTACCCGAAAACAGTCAGTACTTC. Its translation is CASSQDQVPENSQYF.

The chain employs TRBV27 and TRBJ2-5; the D gene is possibly TRBD1 (6 bases). Germline CDR1 and CDR2: MNHEY and SMNVEV (reference sequence). The CDR3 totals 16 residues. Trimming left V 2 bases short and J 1 base short, with 14 bases between. In DNA, the CDR3 is TGTGCCAGCAGTTTACAGGGGCCCCATTCCCAAGAGACCCAGTACTTC. This sequence encodes CASSLQGPHSQETQYF.

The CDR3 reads CASTGGFGELFF. In DNA, the CDR3 is TGTGCCAGCACGGGGGGCTTCGGGGAGCTGTTTTTT. The V gene is TRBV2, the J gene TRBJ2-2; possibly TRBD2 for D (7 bases). The V gene's germline CDR1 is SNHLY and CDR2 FYNNEI. The CDR3 has 12 residues. V dropped 7 bases and J dropped 7 bases, with 10 bases sitting between them.

This rearrangement joins TRBV25-1 to TRBJ2-5; 7 bases align to TRBD1. The length of the CDR3 is 16 residues. V shed 3 bases and J 2 bases; nucleotides not matched to a gene: 9. Per the germline V gene, CDR1 is MGHDK and CDR2 is SYGVNS. CDR3 region: CASSDETGIVQETQYF. Here the CDR3 DNA reads TGTGCCAGCAGTGATGAGACAGGGATAGTTCAAGAGACCCAGTACTTC.

Of note for this clone: Other DNA sequences in this sample translate to the same CDR3. The rearrangement uses TRBV7-9 and TRBJ2-3; D remains ambiguous. Trimming removed 4 bases from V and 2 bases from J, with 4 bases in between. There are 12 residues in the CDR3. Germline assignment: CDR1 SEHNR and CDR2 FQNEAQ (reference sequence). CDR3 coding DNA: TGTGCCAGCAGCTCCAACACAGATACGCAGTATTTT. Translation gives CASSSNTDTQYF.

The chain carries TRBV5-1 and TRBJ1-1; D is possibly TRBD1 (5 bases). Germline V gene sequence: CDR1 SGHRS, CDR2 YFSETQ. V was shortened by 2 bases and J by 2 bases, with 10 bases between the two germline ends. The CDR3 runs 14 residues. The chain's CDR3 is CASSLVGANTEAFF. DNA for the CDR3: TGCGCCAGCAGCTTAGTAGGGGCAAACACTGAAGCTTTCTTT.

The chain is built from TRBV23-1 and TRBJ2-3; D possibly corresponds to TRBD2 (6 bases). Being an ORF, TRBV23-1 has a function that is uncertain. Trimming stripped 10 bases from V and 3 bases from J, with 23 bases between. CDR3 length equals 16 residues. Here the CDR3 reads CAKRGRRRGGTDTQYF. The CDR3 nucleotides read TGCGCCAAAAGAGGTCGGAGAAGAGGAGGGACAGATACGCAGTATTTT.

The rearrangement uses TRBV2 and TRBJ2-2; weak D call: TRBD1 (5 bases). CDR3 length equals 13 residues. Per the germline V gene, CDR1 is SNHLY and CDR2 is FYNNEI. V was pared by 6 bases and J by 6 bases, with 11 bases between. The CDR3 sequence: CASRETAAGELFF. The CDR3 DNA is TGTGCCAGCAGGGAGACAGCTGCCGGGGAGCTGTTTTTT.

As DNA, the CDR3 is TGTGCCAGCAGCTTAGCTTTCAGGGCGGGAGAAAAACTGTTTTTT. This codes for CASSLAFRAGEKLFF. This chain joins TRBV7-9 and TRBJ1-4; weak D call: TRBD1 (5 bases). Trimming removed 0 bases at V and 8 bases at J, with 13 bases between. The CDR3 extends over 15 amino acids. Germline values: CDR1 SEHNR, CDR2 FQNEAQ (reference sequence).